These 15 T cell receptor beta chains came from one sample sequenced in a study of shared clonotypes between healthy human individuals. The method was immunoSEQ multiplex PCR; TCRdb's version includes in-frame clones alone and lacks a portion of them. The data contain some 2 million clones, roughly 94% of them singletons. Source material: naive CD4+ T cells sorted from blood. Subset meaning: CD45RA+ positively selected. These receptors came from a man aged 18 to 29 in good health.

About this clone itself: This sample includes further DNA sequences coding for the same CDR3. The genes are TRBV7-8 and TRBJ2-2; 9 bases match TRBD1. The CDR3 extends over 16 amino acids. Germline V gene lookup returns CDR1 SGHVS and CDR2 FQNEAQ. V was clipped by 5 bases and J by 0 bases; unmatched bases: 4. CDR3 bases: TGTGCCAGCAGCCCCAGGACAGGGGCGAACACCGGGGAGCTGTTTTTT. This translates into CASSPRTGANTGELFF.

This chain connects TRBV10-3 to TRBJ1-1, with D unresolved. The V end lost 6 bases, the J end lost 0 bases, and 17 bases lay between the germline ends. The CDR3 has 16 amino acids. Germline V gives CDR1 ENHRY, CDR2 SYGVKD. The CDR3 bases are TGTGCCATCAGGAGGGCAGAAGAAGGGTTGAACACTGAAGCTTTCTTT. Translated, it gives CAIRRAEEGLNTEAFF.

The chain couples TRBV19 to TRBJ2-7; 7 nucleotides line up with TRBD1. Germline CDR1 LNHDA, CDR2 SQIVND (reference sequence). The CDR3 is 13 amino acids. The V and J ends lost 5 bases and 2 bases, in that order; junction bases with no gene match: 3. DNA for the CDR3: TGTGCCAGTAGTTTGGGACAGACCTACGAGCAGTACTTC. It yields the protein CASSLGQTYEQYF.

The genes are TRBV11-2 and TRBJ1-2; TRBD1 matches 8 bases. The CDR3 extends over 16 amino acids. The V gene's germline CDR1 is SGHAT and CDR2 FQNNGV. V gave up 4 bases and J gave up 6 bases; unmatched junction bases: 13. The CDR3 sequence is CASSSIRRQGAHGYTF. In nucleotides, the CDR3 is TGTGCCAGCAGCTCGATCCGCCGGCAGGGGGCGCATGGCTACACCTTC. The whole variable domain, remainder taken from reference TRBV11-2 and TRBJ1-2, is EAGVAQSPRYKIIEKRQSVAFWCNPISGHATLYWYQQILGQGPKLLIQFQNNGVVDDSQLPKDRFSAERLKGVDSTLKIQPAKLEDSAVYLCASSSIRRQGAHGYTFGSGTRLTVV.

The chain uses TRBV6-6 and TRBJ2-1, with TRBD1 matching over 9 bases. CDR1 is MNHNY, CDR2 SVGAGI, per germline (reference sequence). V lost 2 bases to trimming and J lost 2 bases; unmatched junction nucleotides: 4. The CDR3 is 16 residues long. The CDR3 nucleotides read TGTGCCAGCAGTTACCGGGACAGGGCAACCTACAATGAGCAGTTCTTC. It is translated as CASSYRDRATYNEQFF.

The rearrangement joins TRBV6-5 to TRBJ1-2; 8 nucleotides line up with TRBD1. Germline V gene lookup returns CDR1 MNHEY and CDR2 SVGAGI. With 7 bases clipped from V and 8 bases from J, the junction kept 6 bases outside the gene matches. The CDR3 loop spans 12 amino acids. CDR3 sequence reads: CASTDRGEGYTF. CDR3 in DNA: TGTGCCAGCACCGACAGGGGAGAAGGCTACACCTTC.

The chain has TRBV9 and TRBJ1-4, with D perhaps TRBD1 (5 bases). Trimming stripped 3 bases from V and 3 bases from J, with 12 bases between. CDR1 and CDR2 from the germline V gene are SGDLS and YYNGEE. There are 15 residues in the CDR3. This CDR3 reads CASSAGGKPNEKLFF. CDR3 in DNA: TGTGCCAGCAGCGCGGGGGGAAAGCCTAATGAAAAACTGTTTTTT.

The rearrangement joins TRBV10-3 to TRBJ1-1; maybe TRBD1 (5 bases). Germline V gives CDR1 ENHRY, CDR2 SYGVKD. V gave up 6 bases and J gave up 0 bases, with 11 bases separating them. The CDR3 has 14 amino acids. CDR3 bases: TGTGCCATCAGGGAGACAGTAATGAACACTGAAGCTTTCTTT. Encoded protein: CAIRETVMNTEAFF.

The chain combines TRBV6-1 with TRBJ2-1; D is possibly TRBD1 or TRBD2 (5 bases each). Germline values: CDR1 MNHNS, CDR2 SASEGT. Trimming shortened V by 7 bases and J by 9 bases, and 16 bases separated the two germline ends. This CDR3 region has 13 residues. The CDR3 protein is CASKARDVGEQFF. CDR3 coding DNA: TGTGCCAGCAAGGCCAGGGACGTTGGTGAGCAGTTCTTC.

The V gene is TRBV7-2, the J gene TRBJ2-3; TRBD2 matches at 11 bases. Germline CDR1 SGHTA, CDR2 FQGNSA. Germline trimming cut 5 bases from V and 8 bases from J; bases unmatched to any gene: 9. CDR3 size: 15 residues. The CDR3 region has the DNA TGTGCCAGCAGCCCTCTAGCGGGGGGCGTTGGTACGCAGTATTTT. Residues: CASSPLAGGVGTQYF.

V and J are TRBV5-1 and TRBJ2-1, with a weak D call TRBD2 (7 bases). V lost 3 bases and J lost 8, with 15 bases in between. Germline CDR1 SGHRS, CDR2 YFSETQ. The CDR3 is made up of 14 amino acids. CDR3 in DNA: TGCGCCAGCAGCTACGGGGGGCCCTTTGATGAGCAGTTCTTC. As protein: CASSYGGPFDEQFF.

The chain recombines TRBV5-1 with TRBJ1-2; possibly TRBD1 for D (5 bases). Per germline, CDR1 SGHRS and CDR2 YFSETQ. The CDR3 has 16 residues. The V end was cut by 0 bases, the J end by 4 bases, with 16 bases between. CDR3 residues: CASSLDSQGVSYGYTF. The CDR3 DNA follows: TGCGCCAGCAGCTTGGATTCCCAAGGGGTGTCCTATGGCTACACCTTC.

The chain links TRBV10-1 to TRBJ2-7; a possible D gene is TRBD1 (6 bases). The germline CDR1 and CDR2 sequences are WNHNN and SYGVQD (reference sequence). This CDR3 contains 12 residues. The V end lost 8 bases, the J end lost 0 bases, and 8 bases lay between the germline ends. CDR3 nucleotides: TGCGCCAGCGGGACATCCTCCTACGAGCAGTACTTC. Encoded protein: CASGTSSYEQYF.

The chain is built from TRBV6-1 and TRBJ2-7, with 10 positions matching TRBD2. The germline V gene has CDR1 MNHNS and CDR2 SASEGT. This CDR3 has 15 amino acids. With 5 bases clipped from V and 2 bases from J, the junction kept 6 bases outside the gene matches. The CDR3 protein is CASSRSGRGPYEQYF. The CDR3 DNA sequence: TGTGCCAGCAGTCGAAGCGGGAGGGGACCCTACGAGCAGTACTTC.

This clone was seen once. The chain couples TRBV6-1 to TRBJ2-7; no clear D. V gave up 0 bases and J gave up 3 bases, with 9 bases separating them. CDR3 length equals 14 residues. From germline, CDR1 is MNHNS and CDR2 SASEGT. Here the CDR3 DNA reads TGTGCCAGCAGTGAAGCTATGAAGGGCTACGAGCAGTACTTC. This encodes CASSEAMKGYEQYF.